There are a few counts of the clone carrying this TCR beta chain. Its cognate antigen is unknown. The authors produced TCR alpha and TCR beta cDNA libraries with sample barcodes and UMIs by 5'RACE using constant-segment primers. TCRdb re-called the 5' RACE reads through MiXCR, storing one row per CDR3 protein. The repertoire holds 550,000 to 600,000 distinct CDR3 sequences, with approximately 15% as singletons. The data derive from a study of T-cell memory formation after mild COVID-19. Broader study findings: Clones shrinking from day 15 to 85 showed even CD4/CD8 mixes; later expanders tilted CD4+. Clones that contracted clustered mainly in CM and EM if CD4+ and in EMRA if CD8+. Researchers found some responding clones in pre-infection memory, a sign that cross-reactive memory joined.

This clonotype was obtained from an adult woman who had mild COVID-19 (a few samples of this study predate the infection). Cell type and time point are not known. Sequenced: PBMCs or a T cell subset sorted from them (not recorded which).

The DNA of the CDR3 is TGTGCCAGCAGCTTAAGCCTGCGGGACAGGAGATATGGCTACACCTTC. This translates into CASSLSLRDRRYGYTF. The rearrangement links TRBV7-9 to TRBJ1-2, with 8 bases fitting TRBD1. Per germline, CDR1 SEHNR and CDR2 FQNEAQ (reference sequence). Germline trimming cut 2 bases from V and 5 bases from J; bases unmatched to any gene: 10. This CDR3 spans 16 amino acids.